Described below is a single T cell receptor beta chain sequence and its context. What it binds is unknown. The entry originates in a study of beta chain bispecific antibodies for T cell cancers. Study-wide findings and caveats: Normal T cells contributed less of the targeted TRBV signal than the leukemia cells did.

Either OKT3 anti-CD3 antibody or CD3/CD28 beads expanded T cells from blood mononuclear cells over roughly three days. The ends were cut back, 6 bases at V and 6 bases at J, with 16 bases in the middle. CDR3 length equals 14 residues. Libraries carried unique molecular identifiers used for clonotype counts. MiXCR, run by TCRdb on the 5' RACE reads, gives a single entry per CDR3 protein. The table records approximately 20,000 distinct CDR3 sequences, around 2.4% of them present only once. The specimen sequenced was healthy donor T cells cultured with leukemia cells. V and J are TRBV12-3 or TRBV12-4 and TRBJ2-3, with D possibly TRBD1 on 6 matching bases. The receptor was derived from a human donor in good health. Some clones in this sample may be carry-over from other donors' samples. CDR3 protein: CASRKQGAGDTQYF. The CDR3 coding sequence is TGTGCCAGCAGGAAACAGGGCGCCGGTGATACGCAGTATTTT.